This TCR beta chain derives from a study of blood T cell repertoires in COVID-19. Overall study context: The United States, Italy and Spain supplied acute and convalescent COVID-19 samples.

The cohort comprised adults aged 18 to 89 years residing in about two dozen US areas. Which cohort a participant joined came from the clinical history participants gave. This CDR3 has 19 residues. Germline CDR1 and CDR2: MGHRA and YSYEKL. The trim removed 0 bases at V and 8 bases at J, leaving 20 bases unmatched. The method was immunoSEQ multiplex PCR; TCRdb's version includes in-frame clones alone and lacks a portion of them. Of 360,000 or so clones in the sample, roughly 87% are singletons; the top ten hold around 5.1%. Sequencing used PBMCs or T cells enriched from blood (not recorded which). This sequence was found in a woman aged 45-59 years who had recovered from COVID-19. This chain links TRBV4-1 with TRBJ1-2; TRBD1 matches 8 bases. The CDR3 here is CASSQDLWEGRTGPSGYTF. The CDR3 DNA follows: TGCGCCAGCAGCCAAGATCTTTGGGAAGGTCGGACAGGGCCCTCGGGCTACACCTTC.